The 8 T cell receptor beta chains below come from one sample, sequenced in a study of Ad26.COV2.S vaccination and SARS-CoV-2 variants (dated by TCRdb to the early 2020s). What this sample's treatment or condition label stands for: 19 received Ad26.COV2.S at low or high dose, single or two shots; roughly 5 received placebo; per-sample allocation not given. For vaccine and placebo recipients, the sequenced repertoires came from samples collected on day 63 after the first injection. Libraries were prepared through the immunoSEQ multiplex PCR assay. As stored in TCRdb, this immuneACCESS dataset retains in-frame rearrangements with V and J assigned. A fraction of the clones does not appear; measured against another copy, unresolved V genes explain less than half of the discrepancy, and the remainder lacks a known reason. In all, the sample holds some 390,000 clones, and around 91% of those were seen once. The top ten clonotypes cover around 1.9% of the sample.

The material sequenced was peripheral blood, taken in a trial of Ad26.COV2.S vaccine versus placebo. The receptors were sampled from a person between 18 and 65 years old who received the Ad26.COV2.S COVID-19 vaccine or a placebo.

The J gene is TRBJ1-2, the V gene TRBV20-1; D possibly corresponds to TRBD1 (6 bases). Trimming left V 3 bases short and J 2 bases short, with 10 bases between. The CDR3 is 13 residues long. Germline-derived CDR1 and CDR2 are DFQATT and SNEGSKA (reference sequence). The CDR3 sequence: CSASGQGNYGYTF. Written as DNA, the CDR3 is TGCAGTGCTAGTGGGCAGGGGAACTATGGCTACACCTTC.

The chain recombines TRBV30 with TRBJ1-5; D perhaps matches TRBD1 (6 bases). The V gene's germline CDR1 is GTSNPN and CDR2 SVGIG (reference sequence). CDR3 length equals 16 residues. V shed 1 base and J shed 3 bases, with 16 bases lying between them. CDR3 amino acids: CAWSEAGAVVNQPQHF. The CDR3 nucleotides are TGTGCCTGGAGTGAGGCAGGGGCAGTCGTCAATCAGCCCCAGCATTTT.

The J gene is TRBJ2-1, the V gene TRBV11-2, with 8 bases lining up with TRBD2. The CDR3 loop spans 16 amino acids. V shed 5 bases and J 2 bases; nucleotides not matched to a gene: 8. Germline V gene data show CDR1 as SGHAT and CDR2 as FQNNGV. Here the CDR3 DNA reads TGTGCCAGCAGCCTACGACTGACTAGCGCCTACAATGAGCAGTTCTTC. Residues: CASSLRLTSAYNEQFF.

Judged by abundance, this clone is large. The chain uses TRBV5-3 and TRBJ2-7, with D unresolved. TRBV5-3 is reported as an ORF; its role is uncertain. There are 12 residues in the CDR3. The V gene lost 8 bases and the J gene lost 1 base, with 10 bases spanning the gap. In DNA form, the CDR3 reads TGTGCCAGCCAGGCTGATTCCTACGAGCAGTACTTC. Amino acids: CASQADSYEQYF.

V is TRBV3-1 (or the pseudogene TRBV3-2) and J is TRBJ1-4; TRBD1 matches 8 bases. Germline CDR1 is LGHDT and CDR2 is YNNKEL (reference sequence). The V segment lost 2 bases and the J segment 8 bases; nucleotides outside the gene matches: 10. The CDR3 has 16 amino acids. CDR3 region: CASSQFVGTGPEKLFF. The CDR3 DNA follows: TGTGCCAGCAGCCAATTTGTCGGGACAGGACCCGAAAAACTGTTTTTT.

The CDR3 loop is CSAGTGANYGYTF. As DNA, the CDR3 is TGCAGCGCCGGGACAGGGGCCAACTATGGCTACACCTTC. The rearrangement links TRBV29-1 to TRBJ1-2, with 10 bases lining up with TRBD1. Germline values: CDR1 SQVTM, CDR2 ANQGSEA. This CDR3 contains 13 residues. The junction had 4 bases not matched to a gene; V was cut back by 7 bases and J by 2 bases.

The chain employs TRBV7-2 and TRBJ2-3; 9 bases are shared with TRBD2. The V and J ends lost 8 bases and 4 bases, in that order; junction bases with no gene match: 13. The CDR3 sequence is 16 residues long. The germline V gene encodes CDR1 SGHTA and CDR2 FQGNSA. CDR3: CASGVQGGRASDTQYF. DNA for the CDR3: TGTGCCAGCGGCGTACAGGGCGGGAGGGCATCAGATACGCAGTATTTT.

The chain uses TRBV9 and TRBJ2-1; 7 bases agree with TRBD1. The CDR3 is 15 residues long. The V gene end was trimmed by 0 bases and the J gene end by 7 bases; junction bases not matched to a gene: 7. CDR1 and CDR2 from the germline V gene are SGDLS and YYNGEE. Written as DNA, the CDR3 is TGTGCCAGCAGCGTAGAGACAGGGATAGGGAATGAGCAGTTCTTC. It codes for CASSVETGIGNEQFF.